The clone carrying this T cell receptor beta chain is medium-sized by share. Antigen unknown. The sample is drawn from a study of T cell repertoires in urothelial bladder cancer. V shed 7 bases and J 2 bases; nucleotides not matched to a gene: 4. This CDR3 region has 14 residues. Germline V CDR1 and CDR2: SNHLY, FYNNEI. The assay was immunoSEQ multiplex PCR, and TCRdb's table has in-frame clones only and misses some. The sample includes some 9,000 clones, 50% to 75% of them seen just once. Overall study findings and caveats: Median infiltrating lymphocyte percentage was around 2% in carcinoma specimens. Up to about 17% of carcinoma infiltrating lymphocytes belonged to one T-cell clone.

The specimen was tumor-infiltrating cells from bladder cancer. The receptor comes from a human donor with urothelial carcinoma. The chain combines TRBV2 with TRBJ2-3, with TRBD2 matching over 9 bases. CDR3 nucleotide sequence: TGTGCCAGCAAGGCGGGGGGGTACACAGATACGCAGTATTTT. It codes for CASKAGGYTDTQYF.